This T cell receptor beta chain was found in a study of Tregs in tolerant kidney transplant recipients. Unstimulated Tregs (CD4+CD25+CD127-) and CD4+CD25- non-Tregs were sorted from PBMCs. V was clipped by 5 bases and J by 7 bases; unmatched bases: 4. Germline CDR1 SEHNR, CDR2 FQNEAQ (reference sequence). The CDR3 sequence is 13 residues long. Generated by immunoSEQ multiplex PCR, the TCRdb table keeps only in-frame clones and is missing some. The sample holds 200,000 to 300,000 clones; roughly 84% are singletons and the top ten take 0.5% to 0.65%. This TCR derives from a human donor in good health. Sample: CD4+ T cells from blood. V usage is TRBV7-9 and J usage is TRBJ1-5, with TRBD1 matching over 8 bases. The CDR3 DNA sequence: TGTGCCAGCAGCCAGGGGGCTTGGCAGCCCCAGCATTTT. It encodes CASSQGAWQPQHF.